This T cell receptor beta chain was documented in a study of T-cell memory formation after mild COVID-19. Study context: Largely donor-specific sequence clusters came from a couple of donors.

V shed 4 bases and J shed 2 bases, with 11 bases lying between them. The CDR3 runs 14 residues. The germline gives CDR1 SEHNR, CDR2 FQNEAQ (reference sequence). From the 5' RACE reads, TCRdb called clonotypes with MiXCR, one entry per CDR3 protein. Of more than 350,000 distinct CDR3 sequences in the sample, 21% were seen once. A few counts support this clonotype. The rearrangement links TRBV7-9 to TRBJ2-5, with D unclear. The receptor was isolated from an adult woman who had mild COVID-19 (a few samples of this study predate the infection). Cell type and time point are not known. Sequencing was carried out using PBMCs or a T cell subset sorted from them (not recorded which). The CDR3 DNA follows: TGTGCCAGCAGCTACAGAGGCAATCAAGAGACCCAGTACTTC. Its translation is CASSYRGNQETQYF.